Below, one TCR beta chain is given with its context. The study separated CD4+ cells into CD45RA+ naive and CD45RA-negative memory subsets. The trim removed 2 bases at V and 1 base at J, leaving 1 base unmatched. This CDR3 spans 16 amino acids. Germline V gene lookup returns CDR1 MNHNY and CDR2 SVGAGI (reference sequence). These data are taken from a study of shared clonotypes between healthy human individuals. About 30,000 T cell genomes (about 0.2 ug DNA) went into each sorted-subset replicate. Using immunoSEQ multiplex PCR, the repertoire was profiled, and TCRdb retains in-frame clones only, with some absent. This table has 550,000 to 850,000 clones, roughly 70% appearing once.

Specimen: memory CD4+ T cells sorted from blood. Subset denoted: CD45RA-negative fraction. The sequence derives from a woman in her twenties or thirties in good health. The chain has TRBV6-6 and TRBJ2-7; 14 nucleotides align to TRBD2. The CDR3 DNA reads TGTGCCAGCAGTTACCGACTAGCGGGAGGGTCCTACGAGCAGTACTTC. Protein sequence: CASSYRLAGGSYEQYF.